This T cell receptor beta chain stems from a study of regulatory T cells in long-lasting Graves disease. The CDR3 runs to 16 residues. Germline CDR1 is ENHRY and CDR2 is SYGVKD. The ends lost 6 bases at V and 8 bases at J; junction bases unmatched: 13. In building TCR beta libraries, iRepertoire HTBI primers were used together with Arm-PCR of CDR3 regions. TCRdb analysed the multiplex PCR reads with MiXCR anew, one entry per CDR3 protein. The sample records around 400,000 distinct CDR3 sequences, about 12% being singletons. The time point: newly diagnosed GD, antithyroid drugs for less than 3 months. The TCR library was prepared using RNA isolated from PBMCs. Notes on the study in general: Persistent patients shared more public clonotypes (2,741) than newly diagnosed patients (about 970).

About this clonotype itself: Its antigen remains unknown.

This sample was also put to use in a study of T cells in Graves' hyperthyroidism and ophthalmopathy.

The receptor was isolated from a woman between 18 and 29 years old with Graves disease. Material: peripheral blood mononuclear cells (PBMCs), obtained at new diagnosis, from a patient treated with antithyroid drugs. The rearrangement uses TRBV10-3 and TRBJ2-1; 10 bases line up with TRBD2. The CDR3 nucleotides read TGTGCCATCAGGGACGACGGGACTAGCGACCGGGATGAGCAGTTCTTC. It specifies CAIRDDGTSDRDEQFF.